This record looks at one TCR beta chain sequence and its context. Germline values: CDR1 KGHDR, CDR2 SFDVKD. V lost 1 base and J 4 bases, leaving 9 bases between the germline ends. CDR3 length: 14 residues. The sample is drawn from a study of blood T cell repertoires in COVID-19. The repertoire was sequenced with immunoSEQ multiplex PCR; TCRdb's copy has only in-frame clones and lacks some. In the table there are over 100,000 clones, around four fifths of which are singletons. The V and J genes are TRBV24-1 and TRBJ1-2; D ambiguous. The sample was peripheral blood. The origin of this receptor is a man in his 70s with acute or convalescent COVID-19. In DNA, the CDR3 is TGTGCCACCAGTGATTTTTCCAGGTCCTATGGCTACACCTTC. Protein: CATSDFSRSYGYTF.